Listed below are T cell receptor beta chains from one sample, sequenced in a study of CD8 T cells in ankylosing spondylitis. Each CDR3 protein gets one entry after TCRdb re-called the 5' RACE reads with MiXCR. This table holds about 200,000 distinct CDR3 sequences, roughly 25% found once. Input material: blood, either unsorted or a sorted T cell fraction (not recorded which). Receptor source: a male donor with ankylosing spondylitis or in good health (not recorded which). Both conserved end residues are part of each CDR3. D genes are given only for firm matches. Size is stated for part of the rows, as once, few or many counts, or as a class when the clone is expanded.

CASSLSGQGLF,TGTGCCAGCAGTTTAAGTGGACAGGGGCTCTTC,TRBV12-3/TRBV12-4,TRBD1,TRBJ2-1,-
CASSVGGTGNTQYF,TGTGCCAGCAGCGTAGGGGGGACAGGAAATACGCAGTATTTT,TRBV9,TRBD1,TRBJ2-3,many
CASSTGTGYGPYEQYF,TGCGCCAGCAGCACAGGAACAGGGTACGGCCCATACGAGCAGTACTTC,TRBV5-1,-,TRBJ2-7,-
CASSRDPADIQYF,TGTGCCAGCAGCCGGGATCCTGCGGACATTCAGTACTTC,TRBV4-2,-,TRBJ2-4,many
CSARTSGSHEQYF,TGCAGTGCTAGGACTAGCGGGAGCCACGAGCAGTACTTC,TRBV20-1,TRBD2,TRBJ2-7,few
CAIRASSAYEQYF,TGTGCCATCAGGGCGTCCTCGGCCTACGAGCAGTACTTC,TRBV10-3,-,TRBJ2-7,few
CSANSDRGVTDTQYF,TGCAGTGCCAACTCTGACAGGGGGGTCACAGATACGCAGTATTTT,TRBV20-1,TRBD1,TRBJ2-3,-
CSVGRREQFF,TGCAGCGTTGGCCGCCGAGAGCAGTTCTTC,TRBV29-1,-,TRBJ2-1,few
CASSAQGLHTGELFF,TGTGCCAGCAGTGCGCAGGGGCTCCACACCGGGGAGCTGTTTTTT,TRBV12-3/TRBV12-4,-,TRBJ2-2,many
CASSGRLGQSEETQYF,TGCGCCAGCAGCGGAAGACTGGGACAGTCAGAAGAGACCCAGTACTTC,TRBV5-1,TRBD1,TRBJ2-5,few
CASSSFLTGNTEAFF,TGTGCCAGCAGCTCGTTCTTAACAGGGAACACTGAAGCTTTCTTT,TRBV7-2,-,TRBJ1-1,many
CASSAREGGTEAFF,TGCGCCAGCAGCGCACGCGAAGGGGGCACTGAAGCTTTCTTT,TRBV5-1,-,TRBJ1-1,many
CASSPAPYAREGHNEQFF,TGTGCCAGCAGCCCAGCCCCCTACGCGCGGGAGGGCCACAATGAGCAGTTCTTC,TRBV11-2,TRBD2,TRBJ2-1,few
CASSYLAGAPVDEQFF,TGTGCCAGCAGTTACCTAGCGGGAGCCCCTGTAGATGAGCAGTTCTTC,TRBV12-3/TRBV12-4,TRBD2,TRBJ2-1,-
CATGAGGTEQYF,TGTGCCACGGGGGCAGGGGGCACCGAGCAGTACTTC,TRBV6-1,TRBD1,TRBJ2-7,many
CSARQGRRSSYEQYF,TGCAGTGCAAGACAGGGGCGCCGCTCCTCCTACGAGCAGTACTTC,TRBV20-1,TRBD1,TRBJ2-7,-
CATQREGSYNEQFF,TGTGCCACCCAGCGGGAGGGCTCCTACAATGAGCAGTTCTTC,TRBV15,TRBD2,TRBJ2-1,-
CASSLAPGSYGYTF,TGCGCCAGCAGCTTGGCCCCAGGATCCTATGGCTACACCTTC,TRBV5-1,-,TRBJ1-2,many
CSASGATNYGYTF,TGCAGTGCTAGCGGGGCGACCAACTATGGCTACACCTTC,TRBV20-1,-,TRBJ1-2,-
CASSPRQAAYEQYF,TGTGCCAGCAGTCCCCGACAGGCCGCCTACGAGCAGTACTTC,TRBV12-3/TRBV12-4,-,TRBJ2-7,many
CAINGQPQHF,TGTGCCATCAACGGTCAGCCCCAGCATTTT,TRBV24-1,-,TRBJ1-5,many
CASSRLQLMNTEAFF,TGTGCCAGCTCACGCTTACAACTAATGAACACTGAAGCTTTCTTT,TRBV18,-,TRBJ1-1,many
CSVWVSGRGETQYF,TGCAGCGTTTGGGTTAGCGGGAGGGGAGAGACCCAGTACTTC,TRBV29-1,TRBD2,TRBJ2-5,-
CSVRGEGTDTQYF,TGCAGCGTTCGGGGGGAGGGCACAGATACGCAGTATTTT,TRBV29-1,TRBD2,TRBJ2-3,many
CASSVGGSGSYEQYF,TGTGCCAGCAGCGTAGGTGGTAGCGGGTCCTACGAGCAGTACTTC,TRBV9,TRBD2,TRBJ2-7,-
CASSFGGRRETQYF,TGTGCCAGCAGCTTTGGCGGCCGGCGGGAGACCCAGTACTTC,TRBV11-2,-,TRBJ2-5,many
CASSLGLAGSTYEQYF,TGTGCCAGCAGTTTAGGACTAGCGGGATCCACCTACGAGCAGTACTTC,TRBV28,TRBD2,TRBJ2-7,-
CSAREDGTQYF,TGCAGTGCTAGAGAGGACGGTACGCAGTATTTT,TRBV20-1,-,TRBJ2-3,-
CASSQSHRGLDEQYF,TGCGCCAGCAGCCAATCCCACAGGGGGCTCGACGAGCAGTACTTC,TRBV4-1,TRBD1,TRBJ2-7,few
CASRGFGHGNSPLHF,TGTGCCAGCAGGGGGTTCGGCCATGGGAATTCACCCCTCCACTTT,TRBV27,-,TRBJ1-6,many
CASSPNIGGGEEQYF,TGTGCCAGCAGCCCGAATATCGGGGGGGGTGAAGAGCAGTACTTC,TRBV9,TRBD2,TRBJ2-7,many
CASSPRGGTYEQYF,TGCGCCAGCAGCCCCCGGGGAGGTACCTACGAGCAGTACTTC,TRBV5-1,-,TRBJ2-7,few
CASSRDSGGAFF,TGTGCCAGCAGCCGAGACTCGGGGGGGGCTTTCTTT,TRBV7-8,-,TRBJ1-1,few
CASSFGLANTGELFF,TGCGCCAGCAGCTTTGGACTAGCGAACACCGGGGAGCTGTTTTTT,TRBV5-1,TRBD2,TRBJ2-2,many
CASSTGQETGQFF,TGTGCCAGCAGCACCGGACAGGAGACTGGGCAGTTCTTC,TRBV7-2,TRBD1,TRBJ2-1,many
CASSLGGGGTDTQYF,TGTGCCAGCAGCTTAGGTGGCGGGGGCACAGATACGCAGTATTTT,TRBV11-2,-,TRBJ2-3,-
CASRAGPYEQYF,TGCGCCAGCAGGGCTGGACCCTACGAGCAGTACTTC,TRBV5-1,-,TRBJ2-7,-
CASSGPTNEQFF,TGTGCCAGCAGTGGCCCTACCAATGAGCAGTTCTTC,TRBV12-3/TRBV12-4,-,TRBJ2-1,many
CASSPPRKGTEAFF,TGTGCCAGCTCACCACCCCGGAAGGGCACTGAAGCTTTCTTT,TRBV18,-,TRBJ1-1,many
CSARTSGRNIQYF,TGCAGTGCACGGACTAGCGGGAGGAACATTCAGTACTTC,TRBV20-1,TRBD2,TRBJ2-4,-
CSARYSSGPGNEQFF,TGCAGCGCCCGATACTCTAGCGGGCCTGGGAATGAGCAGTTCTTC,TRBV29-1,TRBD2,TRBJ2-1,many
CASSVRFGGQETQYF,TGTGCCAGCAGTGTCCGGTTCGGGGGGCAAGAGACCCAGTACTTC,TRBV27,TRBD2,TRBJ2-5,-
CASSLADSTDTQYF,TGCGCCAGCAGCTTGGCCGATAGCACAGATACGCAGTATTTT,TRBV5-1,-,TRBJ2-3,many
CSEAGTSGETQYF,TGCAGCGAGGCCGGGACTAGCGGAGAGACCCAGTACTTC,TRBV29-1,TRBD2,TRBJ2-5,-
CSATGTVTYEQYF,TGCAGTGCTACAGGGACGGTGACCTACGAGCAGTACTTC,TRBV20-1,-,TRBJ2-7,many